The entry below gives a single T cell receptor beta chain sequence along with its context. Only in-frame clones appear in the TCRdb table, and some are missing; sequencing was by immunoSEQ multiplex PCR. The top ten clones hold 1.5% to 2% of a sample with 60,000 to 90,000 clones, 80% to 95% of them seen once. This specimen comes from a study of T cell changes during pregnancy in multiple sclerosis. CDR1 MDHEN and CDR2 SYDVKM come from the germline V gene. This CDR3 contains 14 residues. The V and J ends lost 8 bases and 3 bases respectively, with 14 bases between them. This TCR derives from a female donor in good health, enrolled as a control in a pregnancy study. The chain links TRBV28 to TRBJ2-1, with D possibly TRBD2 on 5 matching bases. Sequenced here: peripheral blood, sampled in the first trimester of pregnancy. Here the CDR3 reads CASARGSGYNEQFF. CDR3 nucleotides: TGTGCCAGCGCTAGAGGGTCGGGCTACAATGAGCAGTTCTTC.